This T cell receptor beta chain was sequenced for a study of blood T cell repertoires in COVID-19. Only in-frame clones appear in the TCRdb table, and some are missing; sequencing was by immunoSEQ multiplex PCR. The repertoire includes approximately 200,000 clones, roughly 83% of them detected once, and under 7% sits in the top ten. There are 17 residues in the CDR3. Germline V lookup: CDR1 KGHSH, CDR2 LQKENI. V was pared by 0 bases and J by 1 base, with 6 bases of the junction left unmatched. The sequenced material came from peripheral blood. The V and J genes are TRBV18 and TRBJ2-3, with TRBD2 identical over 8 bases. The receptor was derived from a middle-aged woman with COVID-19, enrolled during active disease. The CDR3 loop is CASSPPQRGRGTDTQYF. CDR3 DNA: TGTGCCAGCTCACCACCCCAGCGGGGGCGAGGCACAGATACGCAGTATTTT.